A single sample gave rise to the 21 T cell receptor beta chains below, sequenced in a study of T-cell reconstitution after alpha-beta-depleted transplantation in children. Library preparation (for TCRbeta) was performed with unique molecular identifiers. TCRdb reprocessed the PCR reads with MiXCR, giving one entry per CDR3 protein. The sample shows about 830,000 distinct CDR3 sequences, 15% to 20% of them seen only once. This material consisted of PBMCs, mostly from graft donor cells, taken 360 days after TCRalphabeta/CD19-depleted stem cell transplant. The origin of the receptors is a male patient under 18 who had a stem cell transplant for acute lymphoblastic leukemia, so the T cells may come from the graft donor.

This clonotype has more than one count but fewer than ten. V gene TRBV28 combines with J gene TRBJ2-3; the match to TRBD2 covers 9 bases. There are 17 residues in the CDR3. V trimming: 3 bases; J trimming: 4 bases; junction bases outside the gene matches: 11. Germline V CDR1 and CDR2: MDHEN, SYDVKM. Here the CDR3 reads CASSFWGAGGGSDTQYF. The DNA of the CDR3 is TGTGCCAGCAGTTTTTGGGGAGCGGGAGGCGGATCAGATACGCAGTATTTT. Full variable domain (rest looked up from reference TRBV28 and TRBJ2-3): DVKVTQSSRYLVKRTGEKVFLECVQDMDHENMFWYRQDPGLGLRLIYFSYDVKMKEKGDIPEGYSVSREKKERFSLILESASTNQTSMYLCASSFWGAGGGSDTQYFGPGTRLTVL.

J is TRBJ1-1 and V is TRBV7-9, with TRBD1 identical over 8 bases. Germline lookup yields CDR1 SEHNR and CDR2 FQNEAQ (reference sequence). This CDR3 region has 16 residues. Germline trimming cut 4 bases from V and 1 base from J; bases unmatched to any gene: 8. The CDR3 loop reads CASSSLGQAGNTEAFF. In DNA, the CDR3 is TGTGCCAGCAGCTCGCTGGGACAGGCGGGGAACACTGAAGCTTTCTTT.

This clonotype was picked up a small number of times. The CDR3 loop is CASSSGTALGGNNEQFF. The DNA of the CDR3 is TGCGCCAGCAGCTCGGGGACCGCTCTGGGGGGTAACAATGAGCAGTTCTTC. The rearrangement joins TRBV5-1 to TRBJ2-1; TRBD2 is a possible D gene (6 bases). Trimming stripped 3 bases from V and 5 bases from J, with 21 bases between. From germline, CDR1 is SGHRS and CDR2 YFSETQ. The CDR3 is 17 amino acids.

This clonotype has a single count. J is TRBJ1-4 and V is TRBV29-1; D gene uncertain. Trimming removed 7 bases at V and 8 bases at J, with 14 bases between. The CDR3 consists of 12 residues. The germline CDR1 and CDR2 sequences are SQVTM and ANQGSEA. This chain's CDR3 is CSAKVVEEKLFF. CDR3 bases: TGCAGCGCGAAGGTGGTGGAAGAAAAACTGTTTTTT.

The rearrangement links TRBV6-5 to TRBJ1-2; D unresolved. The germline V gene has CDR1 MNHEY and CDR2 SVGAGI. Deletions cut 0 bases from V and 8 bases from J, with 19 bases between. The CDR3 runs 16 residues. CDR3 residues: CASSYSRTFGVGGYTF. The CDR3 region has the DNA TGTGCCAGCAGTTACTCGAGGACTTTCGGGGTAGGCGGCTACACCTTC.

This clonotype was counted at least ten times. This chain joins TRBV5-1 and TRBJ1-1, with 10 bases identical to TRBD1. The germline V gene has CDR1 SGHRS and CDR2 YFSETQ. This CDR3 region has 15 residues. V shed 4 bases and J 0 bases; nucleotides not matched to a gene: 3. CDR3 sequence: CASSGGQGLNTEAFF. DNA for the CDR3: TGCGCCAGCAGCGGGGGACAGGGGTTGAACACTGAAGCTTTCTTT.

This rearrangement joins TRBV20-1 to TRBJ1-1; 7 bases line up with TRBD1. The V segment lost 6 bases and the J segment 6 bases; nucleotides outside the gene matches: 19. CDR3 size: 16 residues. Looked up from germline, CDR1 is DFQATT and CDR2 is SNEGSKA (reference sequence). CDR3 residues: CSAPEGAGRWGAEAFF. The CDR3 DNA reads as TGCAGTGCCCCAGAGGGGGCAGGGAGGTGGGGAGCTGAAGCTTTCTTT.

The CDR3, as DNA: TGTGCCAGCAGTAATTATCCTTTCGTGAGCTCCTACAATGAGCAGTTCTTC. Translated: CASSNYPFVSSYNEQFF. V and J are TRBV6-1 and TRBJ2-1; D gene uncertain. From germline, CDR1 is MNHNS and CDR2 SASEGT. The CDR3 totals 17 residues. The V end lost 5 bases, the J end lost 0 bases, and 17 bases lay between the germline ends.

This rearrangement joins TRBV5-1 to TRBJ2-3; 8 bases line up with TRBD2. V gave up 3 bases and J gave up 6 bases; unmatched junction bases: 3. Germline assignment: CDR1 SGHRS and CDR2 YFSETQ. The CDR3 is 13 residues long. CDR3: CASSWEREDTQYF. The CDR3 nucleotides read TGCGCCAGCAGCTGGGAGCGGGAGGATACGCAGTATTTT.

Of note for this clonotype: A much bigger clone sits one base away, suggesting this may be a read error. V is TRBV15 and J is TRBJ2-5, with D tentatively TRBD2 (5 bases). This CDR3 spans 16 amino acids. V lost 3 bases and J 4 bases, leaving 18 bases between the germline ends. The germline V gene encodes CDR1 LNHNV and CDR2 YYDKDF (reference sequence). CDR3 sequence (DNA): TGTGCCACCAGCAGCGATCTAGAGTCTAGCCGAGAGACCCAGTACTTC. Amino acid sequence: CATSSDLESSRETQYF.

The chain uses TRBV4-1 and TRBJ1-1; maybe TRBD1 (5 bases). Trimming removed 0 bases at V and 1 base at J, with 12 bases between. This CDR3 is 16 amino acids long. Germline assignment: CDR1 MGHRA and CDR2 YSYEKL. The DNA for the CDR3 is TGCGCCAGCAGCCAAGATAAGGGACTGGGGAACACTGAAGCTTTCTTT. Protein product: CASSQDKGLGNTEAFF.

The chain recombines TRBV4-1 with TRBJ2-7; D call uncertain. The V end was cut by 1 base, the J end by 2 bases, with 12 bases between. Germline values: CDR1 MGHRA, CDR2 YSYEKL. The CDR3 length is 15 residues. CDR3 nucleotide sequence: TGCGCCAGCAGCCAAGTAGGCTCATACGCCTACGAGCAGTACTTC. Its translation is CASSQVGSYAYEQYF.

The rearrangement joins TRBV9 to TRBJ2-7; 8 bases agree with TRBD2. The trim removed 3 bases at V and 4 bases at J, leaving 15 bases unmatched. The CDR3 consists of 17 residues. The germline V gene has CDR1 SGDLS and CDR2 YYNGEE. This CDR3 is CASSEGFTSGGQYEQYF. The CDR3 DNA reads TGTGCCAGCAGCGAAGGGTTCACTAGCGGAGGACAGTACGAGCAGTACTTC.

This clonotype was seen a handful of times. This chain joins TRBV28 and TRBJ2-7; weak D call: TRBD1 (5 bases). V lost 7 bases and J lost 3, with 7 bases in between. The CDR3 is 11 residues long. Germline loops: CDR1 MDHEN, CDR2 SYDVKM. CDR3 region: CASTTGYEQYF. The CDR3 nucleotides are TGTGCCAGCACTACAGGCTACGAGCAGTACTTC.

The chain joins TRBV18 to TRBJ2-7; the D gene is possibly TRBD2 (6 bases). The V end was cut by 3 bases, the J end by 4 bases, with 13 bases between. The V gene's germline CDR1 is KGHSH and CDR2 LQKENI. The CDR3 is 14 residues long. The CDR3 loop reads CASSPGAGRYEQYF. The CDR3 DNA reads as TGTGCCAGCTCACCCGGAGCGGGCCGGTACGAGCAGTACTTC.

This clonotype was found many times. This chain joins TRBV18 and TRBJ2-1; TRBD2 matches 11 bases. CDR1 is KGHSH and CDR2 is LQKENI in the germline V gene. The CDR3 loop spans 16 amino acids. V shed 4 bases, J shed 8 bases, and the junction held 10 bases outside the gene matches. The CDR3 sequence is CASSLVLAGESDEQFF. CDR3 nucleotide sequence: TGTGCCAGCTCACTCGTACTAGCGGGAGAATCCGATGAGCAGTTCTTC. The variable domain in full, completed from reference TRBV18 and TRBJ2-1, reads NAGVMQNPRHLVRRRGQEARLRCSPMKGHSHVYWYRQLPEEGLKFMVYLQKENIIDESGMPKERFSAEFPKEGPSILRIQQVVRGDSAAYFCASSLVLAGESDEQFFGPGTRLTVL.

The genes are TRBV5-1 and TRBJ2-1; 9 bases align to TRBD2. Trimming removed 6 bases from V and 5 bases from J; junction bases left unmatched: 9. Germline V gives CDR1 SGHRS, CDR2 YFSETQ. The length of the CDR3 is 15 residues. As DNA, the CDR3 is TGCGCCAGCACGGTCCGGCTAGCGGGGAACAATGAGCAGTTCTTC. It encodes CASTVRLAGNNEQFF. Full variable domain (missing parts from reference TRBV5-1 and TRBJ2-1): KAGVTQTPRYLIKTRGQQVTLSCSPISGHRSVSWYQQTPGQGLQFLFEYFSETQRNKGNFPGRFSGRQFSNSRSEMNVSTLELGDSALYLCASTVRLAGNNEQFFGPGTRLTVL.

This rearrangement joins TRBV2 to TRBJ2-7, with 11 bases identical to TRBD2. J gave up 4 bases and V 4 bases, and 6 bases lay outside the gene matches. Per germline, CDR1 SNHLY and CDR2 FYNNEI. The CDR3 runs to 15 residues. The CDR3 coding sequence is TGTGCCAGCAGTGTGACTAGCGGGATAGTTTACGAGCAGTACTTC. This sequence encodes CASSVTSGIVYEQYF.

V and J are TRBV6-2 or TRBV6-3 and TRBJ2-3, with a weak D call TRBD1 (6 bases). Matching the DNA end better, TRBJ1-5 makes the J call doubtful. Germline assignment: CDR1 MNHEY and CDR2 SVGEGT. The CDR3 totals 15 residues. The CDR3 bases are TGTGCCAGCCGCGTAGGCGGGGGGGGCACAGATACGCAGCATTTT. This sequence encodes CASRVGGGGTDTQHF.

The gene calls are TRBV7-8 and TRBJ1-2; tentatively, D is TRBD1 (5 bases). CDR1 and CDR2 (germline): SGHVS, FQNEAQ. The CDR3 contains 14 residues. Between the trimmed V and J ends, which lost 4 bases and 6 bases, there was a span of 15 bases. The CDR3 here is CASSYYGTRDGYTF. As DNA, the CDR3 is TGTGCCAGCAGCTACTATGGGACGAGGGATGGCTACACCTTC.

This clonotype was detected ten times or more. The CDR3 spells CSAKDRDQGETQYF. CDR3 DNA sequence: TGCAGTGCTAAGGACAGGGATCAGGGGGAGACCCAGTACTTC. The rearrangement joins TRBV20-1 to TRBJ2-5; TRBD1 agrees at 8 bases. The CDR3 runs to 14 residues. V was clipped by 4 bases and J by 5 bases; unmatched bases: 9. CDR1 and CDR2 (germline): DFQATT, SNEGSKA (reference sequence).